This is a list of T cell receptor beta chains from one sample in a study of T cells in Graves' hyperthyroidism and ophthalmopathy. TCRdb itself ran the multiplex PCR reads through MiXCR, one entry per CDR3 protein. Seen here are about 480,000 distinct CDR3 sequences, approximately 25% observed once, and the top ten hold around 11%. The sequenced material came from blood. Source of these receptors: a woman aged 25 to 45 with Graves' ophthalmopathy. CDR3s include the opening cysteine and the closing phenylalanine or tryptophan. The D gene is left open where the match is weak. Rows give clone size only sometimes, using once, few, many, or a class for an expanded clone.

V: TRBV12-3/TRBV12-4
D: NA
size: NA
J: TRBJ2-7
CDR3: CASSRQGAWNYEQYF
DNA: TGTGCCAGCAGCCGCCAAGGGGCTTGGAATTACGAGCAGTACTTC

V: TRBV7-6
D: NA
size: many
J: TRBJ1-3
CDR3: CASSPIGSTSGGTIYF
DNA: TGTGCCAGCAGCCCTATCGGGAGCACCTCTGGAGGGACCATATATTTT

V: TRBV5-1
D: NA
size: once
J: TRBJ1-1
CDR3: CASSVGGPGGHTEAFF
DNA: TGCGCCAGCAGCGTTGGAGGTCCGGGGGGCCACACTGAAGCTTTCTTT

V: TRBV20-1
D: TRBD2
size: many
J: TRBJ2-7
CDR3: CSGLAGGSASYEQYF
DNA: TGCAGTGGGCTAGCGGGGGGCTCTGCGTCCTACGAGCAGTACTTC

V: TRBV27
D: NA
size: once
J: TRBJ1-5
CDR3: CASSLLWGADQPQHF
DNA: TGTGCCAGCAGTTTATTGTGGGGCGCGGATCAGCCCCAGCATTTT

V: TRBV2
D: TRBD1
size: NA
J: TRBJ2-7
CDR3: CASSKSGTVIYEQYF
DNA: TGTGCCAGCAGTAAATCCGGGACAGTAATCTACGAGCAGTACTTC

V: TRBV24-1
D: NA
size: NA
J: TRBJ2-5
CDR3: CATSYRTKETQYF
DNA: TGTGCCACCAGTTATCGGACGAAAGAGACCCAGTACTTC

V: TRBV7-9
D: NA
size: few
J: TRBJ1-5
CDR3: CASSFEGVGQPQHF
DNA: TGTGCCAGCAGCTTCGAGGGGGTAGGTCAGCCCCAGCATTTT

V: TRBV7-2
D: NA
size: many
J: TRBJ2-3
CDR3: CASAGFTDTQYF
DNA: TGTGCCAGCGCCGGGTTCACAGATACGCAGTATTTT

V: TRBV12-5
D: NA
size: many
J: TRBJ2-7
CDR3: CASGLGDTPPSYEQYF
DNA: TGTGCTAGTGGTTTGGGTGACACACCGCCGTCCTACGAGCAGTACTTC

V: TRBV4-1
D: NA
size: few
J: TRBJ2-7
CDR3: CASSPAGSANEQYF
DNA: TGCGCCAGCAGCCCTGCGGGAAGTGCCAACGAGCAGTACTTC

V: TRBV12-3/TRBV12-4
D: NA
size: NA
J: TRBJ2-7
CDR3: CASSLRGLAYEQYF
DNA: TGTGCCAGCAGTCTGAGGGGACTTGCCTACGAGCAGTACTTC

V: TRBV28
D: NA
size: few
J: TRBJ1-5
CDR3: CASRGSRVAQPQHF
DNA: TGTGCCAGCAGGGGAAGCAGGGTGGCTCAGCCCCAGCATTTT

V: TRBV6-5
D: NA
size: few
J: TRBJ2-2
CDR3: CASSYQGPNTGELFF
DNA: TGTGCCAGCAGTTATCAGGGGCCGAACACCGGGGAGCTGTTTTTT

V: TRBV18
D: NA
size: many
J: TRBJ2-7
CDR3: CASQGPEHEQYF
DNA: TGTGCCAGCCAAGGCCCGGAGCACGAGCAGTACTTC

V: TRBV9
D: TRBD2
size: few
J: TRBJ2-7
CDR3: CASSVGGGPAYEQYF
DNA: TGTGCCAGCAGCGTCGGCGGGGGGCCCGCCTACGAGCAGTACTTC

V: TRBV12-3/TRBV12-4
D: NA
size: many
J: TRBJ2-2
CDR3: CASRRDPTNTGELFF
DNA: TGTGCCAGCAGACGGGACCCGACGAACACCGGGGAGCTGTTTTTT

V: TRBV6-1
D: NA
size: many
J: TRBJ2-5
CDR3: CASSSGGETQYF
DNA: TGTGCCAGCAGCAGCGGTGGGGAGACCCAGTACTTC

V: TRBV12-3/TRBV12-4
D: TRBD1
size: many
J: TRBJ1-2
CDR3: CASSTTGTGIGGYTF
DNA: TGTGCCAGCAGTACAACCGGGACAGGGATAGGGGGCTACACCTTC

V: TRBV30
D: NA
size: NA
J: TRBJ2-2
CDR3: CACTPLANTGELFF
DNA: TGTGCCTGTACACCGCTGGCTAACACCGGGGAGCTGTTTTTT

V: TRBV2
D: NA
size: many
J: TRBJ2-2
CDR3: CASKGRNITGELFF
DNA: TGTGCCAGCAAGGGACGGAACATTACCGGGGAGCTGTTTTTT

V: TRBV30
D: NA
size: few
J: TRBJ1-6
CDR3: CAWTDNSPLHF
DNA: TGTGCCTGGACAGATAATTCACCCCTCCACTTT

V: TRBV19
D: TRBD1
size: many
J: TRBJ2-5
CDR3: CASSIGDSQETQYF
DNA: TGTGCCAGTAGTATAGGGGACAGTCAAGAGACCCAGTACTTC

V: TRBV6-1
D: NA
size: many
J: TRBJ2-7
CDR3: CASSEGQGGVYEQYF
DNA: TGTGCCAGCAGTGAAGGACAGGGAGGGGTATACGAGCAGTACTTC

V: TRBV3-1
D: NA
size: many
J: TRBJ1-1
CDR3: CASSQGFGAVTEAFF
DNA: TGTGCCAGCAGCCAAGGATTCGGGGCTGTCACTGAAGCTTTCTTT

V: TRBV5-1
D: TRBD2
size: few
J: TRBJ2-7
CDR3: CASSPGSGVRFYEQYF
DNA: TGCGCCAGCAGCCCGGGGAGCGGGGTAAGATTTTACGAGCAGTACTTC

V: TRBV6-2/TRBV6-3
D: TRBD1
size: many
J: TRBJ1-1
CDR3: CASSYGTEVMNTEAFF
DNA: TGTGCCAGCAGTTACGGGACAGAAGTTATGAACACTGAAGCTTTCTTT

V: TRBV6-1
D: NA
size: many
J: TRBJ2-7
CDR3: CTSLGSGEQYF
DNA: TGTACCAGCTTAGGATCGGGCGAGCAGTACTTC